This entry is about one T cell receptor (beta chain). What it binds is not known. This entry belongs to a study of T cells in localized non-small cell lung cancer. Study observations and caveats: Median about 58 top-100 tumor clones were shared with paired adjacent lung. With higher T cell density in blood came longer overall survival. Uninvolved adjacent lung had higher T cell clonality than tumor and all other tissues. Owing to sequencing of a solitary tumor region, heterogeneity cannot be discounted.

CDR3 length: 17 residues. CDR1 and CDR2 (germline): SGHKS, YYEKEE (reference sequence). V lost 6 bases to trimming and J lost 0 bases; unmatched junction nucleotides: 13. Method: immunoSEQ multiplex PCR; TCRdb's copy keeps in-frame clones and lacks some. The table includes roughly 77,000 clones, 88% detected once. The chain uses TRBV5-5 and TRBJ2-7; 9 nucleotides agree with TRBD2. The receptor's source is a woman aged 35 to 70 with stage I squamous cell lung carcinoma. The input for sequencing was peripheral blood, taken before any cancer treatment. The CDR3 DNA sequence: TGTGCCAGCATCATCGGGTCTAGCGGGGCCTACTCCTACGAGCAGTACTTC. It codes for CASIIGSSGAYSYEQYF.